The sequence of this T cell receptor (beta chain) was determined in a study of OX40 agonist ivuxolimab in advanced cancers. Whole-study context: Patients assigned to dose escalation were diagnosed with hepatocellular carcinoma, melanoma, renal cell or head and neck cancer. Whole-study results and caveats: Which antigen the expanded peripheral T cells recognized is unknown.

The method was immunoSEQ multiplex PCR; TCRdb's version includes in-frame clones alone and lacks a portion of them. The sample yields about 98,000 clones, around 90% seen once. The V gene lost 9 bases and the J gene lost 3 bases, with 12 bases spanning the gap. The CDR3 length is 12 residues. Germline CDR1 is SNHLY and CDR2 is FYNNEI. A word on this clone: What it binds is unknown.

This material consisted of CD4+ or CD8+ T cells sorted from blood, taken in a trial of the OX40 agonist ivuxolimab. The chain employs TRBV2 and TRBJ2-7; a weak D match, TRBD1 (6 bases). The receptor was derived from an adult with an advanced solid tumor such as melanoma, head and neck, liver or kidney cancer. The CDR3 DNA follows: TGTGCCAGTAGACGGACAGACTACGAGCAGTACTTC. Its translation: CASRRTDYEQYF. Supplemented by reference TRBV2 and TRBJ2-7, the full variable domain reads EPEVTQTPSHQVTQMGQEVILRCVPISNHLYFYWYRQILGQKVEFLVSFYNNEISEKSEIFDDQFSVERPDGSNFTLKIRSTKLEDSAMYFCASRRTDYEQYFGPGTRLTVT.